The 29 T cell receptor beta chains presented below share a single source sample, sequenced in a study of T cells in pancreatic ductal adenocarcinoma (dated by TCRdb to the late 2010s). The library was generated by the immunoSEQ multiplex PCR assay. Entries here come from immuneACCESS through TCRdb and include only in-frame sequences with V and J called. Some clones fail to appear in such tables; in the studies checked, an unresolved V gene covers under half of the shortfall, and the cause of the remainder is unknown. The sample includes about 98,000 clones, with 90% to 95% observed a single time. The ten top clones hold roughly 3.1% of the sample. Selected pancreatic ductal adenocarcinoma patients had undergone surgery without neoadjuvant therapy. Input material: PBMCs. These receptors were collected from a human donor with pancreatic ductal adenocarcinoma.

The rearrangement links TRBV30 to TRBJ2-1; 8 positions agree with TRBD2. The CDR3 is 16 residues long. The germline V gene has CDR1 GTSNPN and CDR2 SVGIG (reference sequence). V dropped 0 bases and J dropped 5; count of bases not matched to a gene: 9. CDR3 sequence reads: CAWSVNGLAGHNEQFF. The CDR3 DNA is TGTGCCTGGAGTGTAAATGGACTAGCTGGTCACAATGAGCAGTTCTTC.

The rearrangement uses TRBV4-2 and TRBJ1-2, with D perhaps matching TRBD1 (5 bases). Trimming cost V 0 bases and J 7 bases, with 15 bases left between them. The CDR3 sequence is 15 residues long. CDR1 is LGHNA and CDR2 is YNFKEQ in the germline V gene. The CDR3 DNA is TGTGCCAGCAGCCAAGATAAGGCAGGGTTTGGTGGCTACACCTTC. This gives the protein CASSQDKAGFGGYTF.

This clone has a single count. The chain is built from TRBV15 and TRBJ2-7, with D uncertain. CDR1 is LNHNV, CDR2 YYDKDF, per germline (reference sequence). V lost 0 bases to trimming and J lost 1 base, with 10 bases between them. This CDR3 is 15 amino acids long. The DNA for the CDR3 is TGTGCCACCAGCAGAGATCGTGAGGTATCCTACGAGCAGTACTTC. Residues: CATSRDREVSYEQYF.

The chain has TRBV18 and TRBJ2-5; no reliable D call. Germline CDR1 is KGHSH and CDR2 is LQKENI. V was pared by 5 bases and J by 3 bases, with 10 bases between. This CDR3 region has 13 residues. CDR3 bases: TGTGCCAGCTCAGGTGGGCCGGAAGAGACCCAGTACTTC. Its protein product is CASSGGPEETQYF.

In DNA, the CDR3 is TGTGCCAGCAGTGGCCAGGGGGCGAGGAACGGGGAGCTGTTTTTT. It codes for CASSGQGARNGELFF. V and J are TRBV2 and TRBJ2-2; 8 bases align to TRBD1. The CDR3 covers 15 residues. After removal of 4 bases from V and 7 bases from J, the junction contained 8 bases not matched to a gene. Germline CDR1 and CDR2: SNHLY and FYNNEI.

The chain combines TRBV5-4 with TRBJ2-7; 8 bases align to TRBD2. This CDR3 contains 14 residues. V dropped 2 bases and J dropped 1; count of bases not matched to a gene: 2. Per germline, CDR1 SGHNT and CDR2 YYREEE (reference sequence). Written as DNA, the CDR3 is TGTGCCAGCAGCTTTTTAGCGGGATCCTACGAGCAGTACTTC. The encoded protein is CASSFLAGSYEQYF.

V usage is TRBV6-6 and J usage is TRBJ2-7, with a tentative D call TRBD1 (6 bases). Trimming took off 11 bases at V and 2 bases at J, with 13 bases between the two ends. CDR3 length: 12 residues. Looked up from germline, CDR1 is MNHNY and CDR2 is SVGAGI (reference sequence). The DNA for the CDR3 is TGTGCCGCACGGAGACAGGCCTACGAGCAGTACTTC. This encodes CAARRQAYEQYF.

J is TRBJ2-7 and V is TRBV5-1, with no clear D. The CDR3 totals 13 residues. The V end was cut by 4 bases, the J end by 2 bases, with 10 bases between. The germline V gene encodes CDR1 SGHRS and CDR2 YFSETQ. The CDR3 loop is CASSPGPAYEQYF. The CDR3 region has the DNA TGCGCCAGCAGCCCTGGTCCGGCCTACGAGCAGTACTTC.

This rearrangement joins TRBV27 to TRBJ2-7, with 9 bases lining up with TRBD1. The CDR3 covers 13 residues. The trim removed 6 bases at V and 5 bases at J, leaving 5 bases unmatched. In germline, CDR1 is MNHEY, CDR2 SMNVEV (reference sequence). As DNA, the CDR3 is TGTGCCAGCAGACAGGGGGCAATTAACGAGCAGTACTTC. Translated, it gives CASRQGAINEQYF.

The chain has TRBV19 and TRBJ2-7, with 10 nucleotides matching TRBD2. The CDR3 runs to 13 residues. CDR1 and CDR2 from the germline V gene are LNHDA and SQIVND (reference sequence). V was pared by 9 bases and J by 6 bases, with 8 bases of the junction left unmatched. The CDR3 DNA sequence: TGTGCCAGACTCACTAGCGGGACCTTCGAGCAGTACTTC. Translation: CARLTSGTFEQYF.

The V and J genes are TRBV19 and TRBJ1-5; 7 bases agree with TRBD1. J gave up 3 bases and V 6 bases, and 5 bases lay outside the gene matches. This CDR3 comprises 14 residues. CDR1 and CDR2 from the germline V gene are LNHDA and SQIVND (reference sequence). DNA for the CDR3: TGTGCCAGTAGCATCGACAGGGTCAATCAGCCCCAGCATTTT. It specifies CASSIDRVNQPQHF. The full variable domain, in which reference TRBV19 and TRBJ1-5 provide the parts outside the CDR3, is DGGITQSPKYLFRKEGQNVTLSCEQNLNHDAMYWYRQDPGQGLRLIYYSQIVNDFQKGDIAEGYSVSREKKESFPLTVTSAQKNPTAFYLCASSIDRVNQPQHFGDGTRLSIL.

This rearrangement joins TRBV5-1 to TRBJ2-7; D is unclear. The CDR3 sequence is 14 residues long. Germline CDR1 reads SGHRS; CDR2 reads YFSETQ. V was shortened by 3 bases and J by 4 bases, with 14 bases between the two germline ends. CDR3 nucleotide sequence: TGCGCCAGCAGCTCAACTACGAGTGGTTACGAGCAGTACTTC. Translated, it gives CASSSTTSGYEQYF.

The V and J genes are TRBV28 and TRBJ2-1; 9 bases map to TRBD1. The V and J ends lost 5 bases and 6 bases, in that order; junction bases with no gene match: 14. CDR1 is MDHEN, CDR2 SYDVKM, per germline. The CDR3 runs to 17 residues. The CDR3 sequence is CASSPYLGTGKTNEQFF. In DNA, the CDR3 is TGTGCCAGCAGTCCCTACCTTGGGACAGGGAAGACCAATGAGCAGTTCTTC.

This clone was detected once. The chain uses TRBV19 and TRBJ2-1, with TRBD2 matching 7 bases. After removal of 9 bases from V and 0 bases from J, the junction contained 8 bases not matched to a gene. This CDR3 region has 15 residues. The germline V gene has CDR1 LNHDA and CDR2 SQIVND (reference sequence). The CDR3 sequence: CASATERDSYNEQFF. The CDR3, as DNA: TGTGCCAGCGCGACGGAGCGGGACTCCTACAATGAGCAGTTCTTC.

This rearrangement joins TRBV5-1 to TRBJ2-5; D is perhaps TRBD2 (5 bases). The CDR3 length is 13 residues. Trimming removed 1 base at V and 5 bases at J, with 9 bases between. Germline V CDR1 and CDR2: SGHRS, YFSETQ. The DNA for the CDR3 is TGCGCCAGCAGCTTGTTGGTAGCGGAGACCCAGTACTTC. Protein: CASSLLVAETQYF.

The chain links TRBV5-1 to TRBJ1-2; possibly TRBD1 for D (6 bases). There are 13 residues in the CDR3. The V end lost 7 bases, the J end lost 2 bases, and 12 bases lay between the germline ends. Germline V CDR1 and CDR2: SGHRS, YFSETQ. CDR3: CASGQGLNYGYTF. The CDR3 DNA reads TGCGCCAGCGGCCAGGGGCTAAACTATGGCTACACCTTC.

The chain carries TRBV5-1 and TRBJ2-1; 8 nucleotides line up with TRBD2. Germline trimming cut 4 bases from V and 5 bases from J; bases unmatched to any gene: 8. Germline V gene lookup returns CDR1 SGHRS and CDR2 YFSETQ. This CDR3 contains 15 residues. In DNA, the CDR3 is TGCGCCAGCAGCCGCTCCGGGACTAGTAACAATGAGCAGTTCTTC. This codes for CASSRSGTSNNEQFF.

The gene calls are TRBV7-8 and TRBJ1-2; D is uncertain. Germline CDR1 is SGHVS and CDR2 is FQNEAQ. This CDR3 region has 13 residues. With 2 bases removed from V and 7 bases from J, the gap between germline ends came to 11 bases. The CDR3 coding sequence is TGTGCCAGCAGCTTATGGGAGGGCAGTGGCTACACCTTC. Its translation: CASSLWEGSGYTF.

The rearrangement links TRBV6-5 to TRBJ2-5; D possibly corresponds to TRBD1 (6 bases). Between the trimmed V and J ends, which lost 3 bases and 1 base, there was a span of 9 bases. The CDR3 loop spans 14 amino acids. From germline, CDR1 is MNHEY and CDR2 SVGAGI. The CDR3 loop is CASSYTGSQETQYF. The CDR3 region has the DNA TGTGCCAGCAGTTATACAGGGAGCCAAGAGACCCAGTACTTC.

The genes are TRBV5-1 and TRBJ2-3; TRBD1 matches at 11 bases. Germline V CDR1 and CDR2: SGHRS, YFSETQ. This CDR3 comprises 15 residues. Trimming cost V 3 bases and J 4 bases; bases outside gene matches: 4. The chain's CDR3 is CASSSGQGASDTQYF. Written as DNA, the CDR3 is TGCGCCAGCAGCTCAGGACAGGGGGCCTCAGATACGCAGTATTTT.

The sample holds one count of this clone. V is TRBV30 and J is TRBJ2-3, with TRBD1 matching over 12 bases. Germline V lookup: CDR1 GTSNPN, CDR2 SVGIG (reference sequence). Germline trimming cut 3 bases from V and 2 bases from J; bases unmatched to any gene: 6. CDR3 length: 16 amino acids. CDR3 protein: CAWSEGTGGNTDTQYF. The CDR3 DNA reads as TGTGCCTGGAGCGAGGGGACAGGGGGCAACACAGATACGCAGTATTTT.

This chain joins TRBV4-1 and TRBJ1-5; the match to TRBD1 covers 7 bases. The CDR3 spans 15 residues. The germline V gene has CDR1 MGHRA and CDR2 YSYEKL. V lost 4 bases to trimming and J lost 8 bases; unmatched junction nucleotides: 11. The CDR3 DNA sequence: TGCGCCAGCAGCCCGGAGGACAGGCGGGATAAGCCCCAGCATTTT. This codes for CASSPEDRRDKPQHF.

The chain couples TRBV28 to TRBJ2-3, with D possibly being TRBD1 or TRBD2 (5 bases each). Trimming took off 10 bases at V and 1 base at J, with 12 bases between the two ends. There are 13 residues in the CDR3. Germline V gene sequence: CDR1 MDHEN, CDR2 SYDVKM. CDR3 sequence: CATRGDGTDTQYF. DNA of the CDR3: TGTGCCACCAGAGGGGATGGCACAGATACGCAGTATTTT.

Comments on this clone: In the same sample, other DNA sequences code for this CDR3. The chain has TRBV30 and TRBJ2-3; 10 bases map to TRBD2. Germline V lookup: CDR1 GTSNPN, CDR2 SVGIG (reference sequence). The CDR3 contains 15 residues. Unmatched junction bases numbered 2, after V lost 0 bases and J lost 2 bases. This CDR3 reads CAWSVLAGATDTQYF. The CDR3 nucleotides read TGTGCCTGGAGTGTCCTAGCGGGAGCCACAGATACGCAGTATTTT.

The chain carries TRBV18 and TRBJ2-7, with D tentatively TRBD2 (6 bases). Trimming removed 1 base at V and 3 bases at J, with 22 bases between. Germline V gene sequence: CDR1 KGHSH, CDR2 LQKENI. This CDR3 has 18 amino acids. The CDR3 nucleotides read TGTGCCAGCTCACCACGAGTTGTTGGTCAGGGACTTAACTACGAGCAGTACTTC. Its protein is CASSPRVVGQGLNYEQYF.

The chain links TRBV7-8 to TRBJ1-3; 10 nucleotides agree with TRBD1. The V and J ends lost 5 bases and 2 bases, in that order; junction bases with no gene match: 3. Germline lookup yields CDR1 SGHVS and CDR2 FQNEAQ. The CDR3 extends over 15 amino acids. The CDR3 DNA is TGTGCCAGCAGCCCGGGGACAGGGGCTGGAAACACCATATATTTT. This codes for CASSPGTGAGNTIYF.

This rearrangement joins TRBV19 to TRBJ1-2, with TRBD1 matching over 7 bases. The V gene end was trimmed by 6 bases and the J gene end by 6 bases; junction bases not matched to a gene: 7. The CDR3 runs to 13 residues. Germline loops: CDR1 LNHDA, CDR2 SQIVND (reference sequence). For the CDR3, the DNA is TGTGCCAGTAGCCGGACAGGTCCAAATGGCTACACCTTC. Residues: CASSRTGPNGYTF. Full variable domain (remainder filled in from reference TRBV19 and TRBJ1-2): DGGITQSPKYLFRKEGQNVTLSCEQNLNHDAMYWYRQDPGQGLRLIYYSQIVNDFQKGDIAEGYSVSREKKESFPLTVTSAQKNPTAFYLCASSRTGPNGYTFGSGTRLTVV.

The table lists this clone with a count of one. The J gene is TRBJ2-7, the V gene TRBV28, with 7 bases that match TRBD2. CDR3 length: 12 amino acids. V trimming: 6 bases; J trimming: 3 bases; junction bases outside the gene matches: 2. The germline V gene encodes CDR1 MDHEN and CDR2 SYDVKM. CDR3 in DNA: TGTGCCAGCAGGACTAGCCGCTACGAGCAGTACTTC. The encoded protein is CASRTSRYEQYF.

The rearrangement joins TRBV30 to TRBJ2-7, with 7 nucleotides matching TRBD2. The junction had 12 bases not matched to a gene; V was cut back by 3 bases and J by 4 bases. The CDR3 runs 15 residues. Germline CDR1 reads GTSNPN; CDR2 reads SVGIG (reference sequence). CDR3 bases: TGTGCCTGGAGCCCCCTCGCGGGAGCTGTATACGAGCAGTACTTC. Its translation is CAWSPLAGAVYEQYF.